This T cell receptor (beta chain) was recorded in a study of vaccination and CD4 T cells after COVID-19 (dated by TCRdb to between 2021 and 2024). At the level of the whole study: Convalescent patients had a positive SARS-CoV-2 result on nasal swab PCR, and of these patients, several had mild disease and one had severe disease. Participants received two doses of either the Pfizer-BioNTech BNT162b2 vaccine (n=8) or the Moderna mRNA-1273 vaccine (n=2). In the convalescent cohort there were six males and four females, among whom were two Hispanic individuals, seven Caucasians, two Asians and one multiracial person. For stimulating the cultures, overlapping spike peptide pools were used, derived from SARS-CoV-2 as well as from the common cold coronaviruses HCoV-NL63, HCoV-OC43 and HCoV-229E. The spike-specific CD4+ TCR repertoire was compared before and after mRNA vaccination in approximately ten COVID-19 convalescent patients and a handful of infection-naive healthy vaccine recipients. Post-vaccine blood samples were collected a median of around 2.5 months after the second vaccine dose, ranging from about 13 to 250 days. Post-COVID blood samples from convalescent patients were collected a median of around 110 days after diagnosis, with a range of 35 to 161 days. In control cultures, a CEFX viral epitope pool was used as positive control, an HIV-1 Nef peptide pool was used as negative control, or no peptide was added. Results the study describes overall, beyond this receptor: Among convalescent patients, a median about 86% of the SARS-CoV-2-reactive clones seen after vaccination appeared only after vaccination, which suggests priming specific to the vaccine. In convalescent patients, nearly all vaccine-specific clones (304 of 307) were found to be mono-reactive for SARS-CoV-2 spike rather than cross-reactive with common cold coronaviruses. The study included relatively few convalescent patients and did not analyze early timepoints after natural infection. An increase in the median number of SARS-CoV-2-reactive clonotypes from some 20 after infection to 35 to 40 after vaccination was observed, but the change was not found to be significant.

Libraries were built with PCR. At the Johns Hopkins FTIC core, DNA from the cultured CD4+ T cells underwent TCR sequencing with the Oncomine TCR Beta short-read assay. The QIAamp micro DNA kit was used to extract genomic DNA from the cultured CD4+ T cells. Oncomine TCR Beta libraries from cultured CD4+ T cells were pooled using unique dual indexes and sequenced on an Illumina iSeq 100. In the authors' own workflow: Non-productive sequences were filtered out, and CDR3s that did not start with C, did not end with F or W, or were shorter than 7 amino acids were discarded. Antigen-specific clonotypes were identified with the MANAFEST web application by comparing peptide-stimulated wells with reference and other culture wells. To be called positive, a clone needed an FDR below 0.05, an odds ratio above 5, and a productive frequency above 0.1% in at least two of three replicate wells. A clonotype was classed as cross-reactive if the clonotype showed significant expansion both in SARS-CoV-2 spike wells and in at least one common cold coronavirus spike condition. Using R version 3.6.1, CDR3 homology was evaluated through Levenshtein distances (stringdist) along with unrooted phylogenetic trees (ape). TCRdb reran the public reads through fastp at Q25 and MiXCR, keeping productive beta chains. Identical CDR3 proteins give one entry, which carries the most common genes and DNA. These V and J calls derive from TCRdb rather than the authors' analysis. The sample yields some 13,000 distinct CDR3 sequences; less than 65% were counted once. The ten largest clones capture over 9.5% of the sample.

Worth noting for this clonotype: Its antigen is not yet known. No clone much larger than this one lies a single base away; base qualities are absent.

Between the V and J ends, shortened by 10 bases and 5 bases respectively, the junction contains 23 bases. The CDR3 runs 15 amino acids, cysteine and phenylalanine included. Only the CDR3 region is kept as DNA, spanning 45 bases read in frame from base 1. The germline V gene (reference sequence) supplies CDR1 MNHEY and CDR2 SMNVEV. In light of the paper, this sample's treatment or condition label describes: roughly 10-day PBMC culture with coronavirus spike peptide pools or control peptides (ViraFEST assay). The ViraFEST assay, used in the study, expanded antigen-specific T cells with peptide pools and then identified the expanded clonotypes through TCR sequencing. The positive SARS-CoV-2 PCR tests of the convalescent patients were dated from March to December 2020, before the Alpha, Beta and Delta variants emerged in the United States. More than 1.5 million PBMCs per well were cultured in IMDM with approximately 4.9% human AB serum and roughly 9.3 IU/ml IL-2, plus 10 ug/ml peptide pools. Half of the culture medium was replaced with fresh IL-2-containing medium on days 3 and 7. After 10 days of culture, CD4+ T cells were isolated by negative selection with the EasySep CD4+ T cell isolation kit. PBMCs were separated from whole blood using Ficoll-Paque Plus gradient centrifugation and then either used fresh or cryopreserved at -140C. Triplicate wells were generally used for each culture condition.

Sequences were obtained from CD4+ T cells from blood, cultured in vitro. This receptor chain uses TRBV27 and TRBJ2-5; the D call is possibly TRBD1 or TRBD2, each sharing 5 bases. The sequence came from a human donor who had recovered from COVID-19. The base sequence is TGTGCCACCAAGGCCCACCGGTTAGGGACGGAGACCCAGTACTTC. Its product reads: CATKAHRLGTETQYF.